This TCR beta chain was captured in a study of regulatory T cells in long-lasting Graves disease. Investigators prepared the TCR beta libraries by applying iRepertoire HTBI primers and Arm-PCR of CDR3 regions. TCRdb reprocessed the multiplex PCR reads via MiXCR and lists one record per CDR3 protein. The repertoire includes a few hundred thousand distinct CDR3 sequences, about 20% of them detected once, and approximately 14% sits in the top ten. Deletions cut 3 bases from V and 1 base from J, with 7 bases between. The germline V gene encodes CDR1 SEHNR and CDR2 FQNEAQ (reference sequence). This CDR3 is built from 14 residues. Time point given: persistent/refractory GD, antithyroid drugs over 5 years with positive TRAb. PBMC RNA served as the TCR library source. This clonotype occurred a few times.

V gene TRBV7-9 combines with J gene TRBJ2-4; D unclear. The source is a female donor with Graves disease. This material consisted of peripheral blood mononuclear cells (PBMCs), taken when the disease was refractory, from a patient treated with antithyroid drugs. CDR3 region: CASSLSSAKNIQYF. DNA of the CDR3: TGTGCCAGCAGCTTGAGCTCGGCCAAAAACATTCAGTACTTC. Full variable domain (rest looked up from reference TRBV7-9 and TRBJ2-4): DTGVSQNPRHKITKRGQNVTFRCDPISEHNRLYWYRQTLGQGPEFLTYFQNEAQLEKSRLLSDRFSAERPKGSFSTLEIQRTEQGDSAMYLCASSLSSAKNIQYFGAGTRLSVL.